These 18 T cell receptor beta chains share one sample of origin, sequenced in a study of shared clonotypes between healthy human individuals. Clones were sequenced by immunoSEQ multiplex PCR, and TCRdb holds only the in-frame ones, with some missing. The data hold approximately 980,000 clones, with approximately 80% observed a single time. Sample: memory CD4+ T cells sorted from blood. Subset defined: CD45RA-negative fraction. The receptor source for this set is a young man in good health.

The CDR3 DNA sequence: TGTGCCTGGTGCGGGGGGGCCCGGGAGACCCAGTACTTC. It encodes CAWCGGARETQYF. V usage is TRBV30 and J usage is TRBJ2-5, with 9 bases that match TRBD2. This CDR3 is 13 amino acids long. V was pared by 5 bases and J by 5 bases, with 6 bases of the junction left unmatched. CDR1 and CDR2 from the germline V gene are GTSNPN and SVGIG (reference sequence). Full variable domain (rest looked up from reference TRBV30 and TRBJ2-5): SQTIHQWPATLVQPVGSPLSLECTVEGTSNPNLYWYRQAAGRGLQLLFYSVGIGQISSEVPQNLSASRPQDRQFILSSKKLLLSDSGFYLCAWCGGARETQYFGPGTRLLVL.

V usage is TRBV11-2 and J usage is TRBJ2-1; 7 nucleotides agree with TRBD2. The CDR3 runs 17 residues. V shed 2 bases and J 9 bases; nucleotides not matched to a gene: 16. The germline CDR1 and CDR2 sequences are SGHAT and FQNNGV. The CDR3 protein is CASSLWYREARDGEQFF. CDR3 coding DNA: TGTGCCAGCAGCTTATGGTATCGGGAGGCCCGGGACGGTGAGCAGTTCTTC.

Details on this clone: Other DNA sequences of this sample code for an identical CDR3. The V and J genes are TRBV18 and TRBJ2-5, with D perhaps TRBD2 (5 bases). Deletions cut 3 bases from V and 2 bases from J, with 7 bases between. The CDR3 length is 13 residues. Germline CDR1 is KGHSH and CDR2 is LQKENI. The CDR3 region has the DNA TGTGCCAGCTCACCGGGCGGGCAAGAGACCCAGTACTTC. Protein: CASSPGGQETQYF.

This clone was found once. The CDR3 coding sequence is TGTGCCAGCAGCCCGACCCCGGACAGCTCTGGAAACACCATATATTTT. Translating it yields CASSPTPDSSGNTIYF. The rearrangement joins TRBV7-6 to TRBJ1-3, with D possibly TRBD1 on 6 matching bases. V gave up 5 bases and J gave up 0 bases, with 14 bases separating them. This CDR3 is built from 16 residues. Germline CDR1 reads SGHVS; CDR2 reads FNYEAQ.

This clone has a single count. The chain employs TRBV30 and TRBJ2-4, with a weak D call TRBD2 (5 bases). This CDR3 spans 15 amino acids. V dropped 1 base and J dropped 0 bases, with 10 bases sitting between them. Germline assignment: CDR1 GTSNPN and CDR2 SVGIG (reference sequence). CDR3 sequence: CAWSDRLLAKNIQYF. The CDR3 DNA follows: TGTGCCTGGAGTGATCGACTACTAGCCAAAAACATTCAGTACTTC.

With respect to this clone: Other nucleotide sequences from this sample produce the same CDR3. The rearrangement joins TRBV6-5 to TRBJ2-5; TRBD1 might be the D (6 bases). This CDR3 has 13 amino acids. Germline lookup yields CDR1 MNHEY and CDR2 SVGAGI. V lost 4 bases, J lost 2 bases, and 8 bases lay in between. The CDR3 DNA sequence: TGTGCCAGCAGTTTACAGGGTCAAGAGACCCAGTACTTC. Encoded protein: CASSLQGQETQYF.

This clone was picked up a small number of times. The rearrangement joins TRBV21-1 to TRBJ2-5. TRBV21-1 is a pseudogene. This CDR3 is built from 16 residues. CDR3 DNA: TGTGCCAGCAGCAAGTTGGGGTGGGCAGTAGAAGAGACCCAGTACTTC. Protein sequence: CASSKLGWAVEETQYF.

The chain links TRBV5-1 to TRBJ2-7; possibly TRBD2 for D (6 bases). Germline V gene data show CDR1 as SGHRS and CDR2 as YFSETQ. Between the trimmed V and J ends, which lost 5 bases and 4 bases, there was a span of 19 bases. There are 15 residues in the CDR3. The CDR3 spells CASSLSGGSYYEQYF. CDR3 nucleotides: TGCGCCAGCAGTTTAAGTGGGGGGAGTTATTACGAGCAGTACTTC.

V and J are TRBV10-3 and TRBJ1-2; 7 bases align to TRBD1. The CDR3 spans 11 residues. Germline trimming cut 4 bases from V and 13 bases from J; bases unmatched to any gene: 6. CDR1 ENHRY and CDR2 SYGVKD come from the germline V gene. The CDR3, as DNA: TGTGCCATCAGTGGGACGACAGGGCTCACCTTC. Amino acid sequence: CAISGTTGLTF.

The CDR3 loop reads CASNLGGHSYNEQFF. The CDR3 nucleotides read TGTGCCAGCAACCTCGGGGGCCACTCCTACAATGAGCAGTTCTTC. The rearrangement uses TRBV9 and TRBJ2-1; either TRBD1 or TRBD2 may fit D (6 bases each). Trimming took 6 bases from V and 0 from J, leaving 13 bases between them. CDR1 and CDR2 from the germline V gene are SGDLS and YYNGEE. This CDR3 contains 15 residues.

V is TRBV5-8 and J is TRBJ1-4, with TRBD1 identical over 9 bases. CDR1 and CDR2 from the germline V gene are SGHTS and YDEGEE. This CDR3 spans 15 amino acids. V dropped 2 bases and J dropped 4; count of bases not matched to a gene: 3. The CDR3 is CASSLGTGINEKLFF. DNA for the CDR3: TGTGCCAGCAGCTTAGGGACAGGGATTAATGAAAAACTGTTTTTT.

As concerns this clone: A junction boundary mismatches the germline segment, possibly from a read error. V usage is TRBV6-6 and J usage is TRBJ1-1; tentative D call: TRBD1 (6 bases). Germline CDR1 MNHNY, CDR2 SVGAGI (reference sequence). The CDR3 has 12 amino acids. This CDR3 is CAGRGGDTEAFF. CDR3 nucleotides: TGTGCCGGCAGGGGTGGGGACACTGAAGCTTTCTTT.

The V call is TRBV2, the J call TRBJ2-1; 11 positions match TRBD2. V trimming: 5 bases; J trimming: 6 bases; junction bases outside the gene matches: 12. Germline V gene lookup returns CDR1 SNHLY and CDR2 FYNNEI. The CDR3 sequence is 17 residues long. CDR3 loop: CASSRASGRFAVNEQFF. CDR3 coding DNA: TGTGCCAGCAGTAGGGCTAGCGGGAGGTTTGCAGTCAATGAGCAGTTCTTC.

Comments on this clone: A single base is all that separates this from a far larger clone, so a read error is likely. The chain joins TRBV7-8 to TRBJ1-1; possibly TRBD1 for D (6 bases). The CDR3 length is 13 residues. V was clipped by 2 bases and J by 4 bases, with 8 bases between them. In germline, CDR1 is SGHVS, CDR2 FQNEAQ. This CDR3 is CASSLQGSTEAFF. DNA of the CDR3: TGTGCCAGCAGCTTACAGGGGAGCACTGAAGCTTTCTTT. Full variable domain (missing parts from reference TRBV7-8 and TRBJ1-1): GAGVSQSPRYKVAKRGQDVALRCDPISGHVSLFWYQQALGQGPEFLTYFQNEAQLDKSGLPSDRFFAERPEGSVSTLKIQRTQQEDSAVYLCASSLQGSTEAFFGQGTRLTVV.

This clone was found many times. The chain combines TRBV5-6 with TRBJ2-7; TRBD1 is a possible D gene (6 bases). The V gene lost 0 bases and the J gene lost 4 bases, with 11 bases spanning the gap. The CDR3 runs 14 residues. Germline V lookup: CDR1 SGHDT, CDR2 YYEEEE. The CDR3 DNA sequence: TGTGCCAGCAGCTTGGGTACACAGGGTTACGAGCAGTACTTC. Amino acids: CASSLGTQGYEQYF.

This sequence joins TRBV19 and TRBJ1-2, with unresolved D. This CDR3 is built from 11 residues. With 11 bases removed from V and 7 bases from J, the gap between germline ends came to 14 bases. From germline, CDR1 is LNHDA and CDR2 SQIVND (reference sequence). This chain's CDR3 is CASKGGSGYTF. The CDR3 DNA sequence: TGTGCCTCCAAGGGCGGTAGTGGCTACACCTTC.

J is TRBJ2-7 and V is TRBV6-5; either TRBD1 or TRBD2 may supply D (5 bases each). The CDR3 consists of 14 residues. Germline loops: CDR1 MNHEY, CDR2 SVGAGI. Trimming shortened V by 7 bases and J by 7 bases, and 20 bases separated the two germline ends. The CDR3 sequence: CASIAPGRPGEQYF. The CDR3 bases are TGTGCCAGCATCGCCCCGGGACGTCCTGGGGAGCAGTACTTC.

This clone was counted once. Other DNA sequences of this sample code for an identical CDR3. The chain joins TRBV2 to TRBJ2-7; D is perhaps TRBD1 or TRBD2 (5 bases each). The CDR3 is made up of 12 amino acids. Per the germline V gene, CDR1 is SNHLY and CDR2 is FYNNEI. Deletions cut 6 bases from V and 5 bases from J, with 11 bases between. CDR3 region: CASSGDRDEQYF. Here the CDR3 DNA reads TGTGCCAGCAGCGGGGACCGAGACGAGCAGTACTTC. Full variable domain (rest looked up from reference TRBV2 and TRBJ2-7): EPEVTQTPSHQVTQMGQEVILRCVPISNHLYFYWYRQILGQKVEFLVSFYNNEISEKSEIFDDQFSVERPDGSNFTLKIRSTKLEDSAMYFCASSGDRDEQYFGPGTRLTVT.